The 27 T cell receptor beta chains reported below all come from one sample, sequenced in a study of OX40 agonist ivuxolimab in advanced cancers. Libraries were prepared by immunoSEQ multiplex PCR; TCRdb keeps only in-frame clonotypes and omits some of them. The sample includes 95,000 to 150,000 clones, approximately 92% of them seen just once. The sequencing used CD4+ or CD8+ T cells sorted from blood, collected in a trial of the OX40 agonist ivuxolimab. The source is an adult with an advanced solid tumor such as melanoma, head and neck, liver or kidney cancer.

The V call is TRBV4-3, the J call TRBJ2-7; the D gene is possibly TRBD1 (5 bases). This CDR3 region has 17 residues. CDR1 and CDR2 from the germline V gene are LGHNA and YSLEER. V was shortened by 0 bases and J by 3 bases, with 18 bases between the two germline ends. CDR3 sequence (DNA): TGCGCCAGCAGCCAAGAGGGGCTCATCGGTCAGTTCTACGAGCAGTACTTC. This translates into CASSQEGLIGQFYEQYF.

The chain joins TRBV5-4 to TRBJ2-2, with 10 positions matching TRBD1. With V trimmed by 2 bases and J by 3 bases, 4 bases remained unmatched. This CDR3 is built from 16 residues. CDR1 is SGHNT, CDR2 YYREEE, per germline (reference sequence). The CDR3 DNA is TGTGCCAGCAGCTTCGGGACAGGGGCTTACACCGGGGAGCTGTTTTTT. Its protein is CASSFGTGAYTGELFF.

V is TRBV7-2 and J is TRBJ1-3; TRBD1 agrees at 8 bases. Unmatched junction bases numbered 11, after V lost 5 bases and J lost 2 bases. This CDR3 comprises 17 residues. CDR1 SGHTA and CDR2 FQGNSA come from the germline V gene. In nucleotides, the CDR3 is TGTGCCAGCAGCCGTCCCGGGACAGGTGGCCCTGGAAACACCATATATTTT. Protein product: CASSRPGTGGPGNTIYF.

The genes are TRBV28 and TRBJ1-1; TRBD1 agrees at 8 bases. J gave up 8 bases and V 11 bases, and 10 bases lay outside the gene matches. This CDR3 region has 12 residues. From germline, CDR1 is MDHEN and CDR2 SYDVKM. CDR3 coding DNA: TGTGCCGCCGGAGGGAGGGACAGGGAAGCTTTCTTT. It encodes CAAGGRDREAFF.

This clone was counted a few times. The chain links TRBV19 to TRBJ1-2; D unclear. In germline, CDR1 is LNHDA, CDR2 SQIVND (reference sequence). The germline V and J ends were trimmed by 5 bases and 5 bases, with 9 bases remaining between them. The CDR3 is 12 amino acids. CDR3 in DNA: TGTGCCAGTAGTGACTCCCGGTATGGCTACACCTTC. Translated: CASSDSRYGYTF.

V usage is TRBV7-2 and J usage is TRBJ2-2; TRBD2 is a possible D gene (6 bases). CDR1 and CDR2 from the germline V gene are SGHTA and FQGNSA. V lost 4 bases to trimming and J lost 4 bases, with 16 bases between them. This CDR3 is 16 amino acids long. DNA for the CDR3: TGTGCCAGCAGCTCTTATCGGGAGAGAAGCACCGGGGAGCTGTTTTTT. This gives the protein CASSSYRERSTGELFF.

V gene TRBV11-2 combines with J gene TRBJ2-7, with TRBD1 matching 7 bases. J gave up 7 bases and V 5 bases, and 11 bases lay outside the gene matches. CDR1 and CDR2 (germline): SGHAT, FQNNGV. The CDR3 has 14 residues. CDR3 nucleotide sequence: TGTGCCAGCAGCCCCCGACAGGGTTCTAGAGAGCAGTACTTC. As protein: CASSPRQGSREQYF.

V gene TRBV14 combines with J gene TRBJ1-3; the D is unclear. Per germline, CDR1 SGHDN and CDR2 FVKESK. Trimming removed 2 bases from V and 3 bases from J, with 8 bases in between. This CDR3 has 14 amino acids. DNA of the CDR3: TGTGCCAGCAGCCAAAACAGCCGTGGAAACACCATATATTTT. The encoded protein is CASSQNSRGNTIYF. The entire variable domain, with the rest obtained from reference TRBV14 and TRBJ1-3, is as follows: EAGVTQFPSHSVIEKGQTVTLRCDPISGHDNLYWYRRVMGKEIKFLLHFVKESKQDESGMPNNRFLAERTGGTYSTLKVQPAELEDSGVYFCASSQNSRGNTIYFGEGSWLTVV.

The genes are TRBV5-1 and TRBJ2-5; 7 bases fit TRBD1. CDR1 is SGHRS, CDR2 YFSETQ, per germline. The CDR3 length is 14 residues. Germline trimming cut 9 bases from V and 1 base from J; bases unmatched to any gene: 9. This CDR3 reads CATYDGTAQETQYF. Written as DNA, the CDR3 is TGCGCCACCTACGATGGGACAGCCCAAGAGACCCAGTACTTC.

As DNA, the CDR3 is TGTGCCAGCAGGAGGCCGGGTCCTGGAAATGGCTACACCTTC. It codes for CASRRPGPGNGYTF. The rearrangement uses TRBV6-5 and TRBJ1-2, with unresolved D. Germline lookup yields CDR1 MNHEY and CDR2 SVGAGI. V lost 6 bases and J 6 bases, leaving 17 bases between the germline ends. The CDR3 has 14 residues.

V gene TRBV5-1 combines with J gene TRBJ2-5; TRBD2 matches 7 bases. The CDR3 consists of 14 residues. V was clipped by 0 bases and J by 3 bases; unmatched bases: 2. The germline V gene encodes CDR1 SGHRS and CDR2 YFSETQ. The CDR3 nucleotides read TGCGCCAGCAGCTTGGCGGCGGGGGAAGAGACCCAGTACTTC. The encoded protein is CASSLAAGEETQYF.

This chain links TRBV28 with TRBJ1-2; 8 nucleotides match TRBD1. The CDR3 runs 14 residues. The trim removed 3 bases at V and 12 bases at J, leaving 12 bases unmatched. Germline V gene lookup returns CDR1 MDHEN and CDR2 SYDVKM. This CDR3 is CASSLTLNRGGDTF. CDR3 coding DNA: TGTGCCAGCAGTTTGACGCTTAACAGGGGGGGCGACACCTTC.

CDR3 amino acids: CASRRQHNANTGELFF. The CDR3 bases are TGCGCCAGCAGGCGACAGCACAACGCGAACACCGGGGAGCTGTTTTTT. The chain joins TRBV5-1 to TRBJ2-2; D is perhaps TRBD1 (5 bases). The CDR3 runs 16 residues. V was pared by 5 bases and J by 0 bases, with 14 bases between. In germline, CDR1 is SGHRS, CDR2 YFSETQ.

The V gene is TRBV6-4, the J gene TRBJ1-2; D perhaps matches TRBD1 (6 bases). This CDR3 region has 18 residues. Germline V gene lookup returns CDR1 MRHNA and CDR2 SNTAGT. V lost 2 bases and J 0 bases, leaving 19 bases between the germline ends. CDR3 DNA: TGTGCCAGCAGTGACCCCAGGAGGGGACATAACCCTAACTATGGCTACACCTTC. Translation: CASSDPRRGHNPNYGYTF.

This rearrangement joins TRBV15 to TRBJ2-3; 8 bases line up with TRBD1. V was pared by 0 bases and J by 6 bases, with 5 bases of the junction left unmatched. Germline CDR1 reads LNHNV; CDR2 reads YYDKDF (reference sequence). This CDR3 has 15 residues. The CDR3 reads CATSRDQGAGDTQYF. In DNA form, the CDR3 reads TGTGCCACCAGCAGAGATCAGGGGGCGGGTGATACGCAGTATTTT. Supplemented by reference TRBV15 and TRBJ2-3, the full variable domain reads DAMVIQNPRYQVTQFGKPVTLSCSQTLNHNVMYWYQQKSSQAPKLLFHYYDKDFNNEADTPDNFQSRRPNTSFCFLDIRSPGLGDTAMYLCATSRDQGAGDTQYFGPGTRLTVL.

The gene calls are TRBV6-5 and TRBJ1-2; 11 nucleotides align to TRBD1. The V gene end was trimmed by 7 bases and the J gene end by 5 bases; junction bases not matched to a gene: 9. There are 15 residues in the CDR3. Germline lookup yields CDR1 MNHEY and CDR2 SVGAGI. Written as DNA, the CDR3 is TGTGCCAGCATCCCACCGGGACAGGGGGGATATGGCTACACCTTC. Translation: CASIPPGQGGYGYTF.

The V and J genes are TRBV6-6 and TRBJ1-5; 7 bases match TRBD1. In germline, CDR1 is MNHNY, CDR2 SVGAGI (reference sequence). This CDR3 region has 14 residues. Trimming took 10 bases from V and 1 from J; bases not matched to a gene: 7. CDR3 bases: TGTGCCACCAAGGGGGCAGGGAGCAATCAGCCCCAGCATTTT. As protein: CATKGAGSNQPQHF.

The CDR3 is CAISELQGSKPQHF. CDR3 DNA: TGTGCCATCAGTGAATTGCAAGGTTCTAAGCCCCAGCATTTT. V and J are TRBV10-3 and TRBJ1-5; D is unclear. Trimming left V 3 bases short and J 8 bases short, with 14 bases between. CDR3 length: 14 amino acids. The germline V gene has CDR1 ENHRY and CDR2 SYGVKD.

The rearrangement links TRBV25-1 to TRBJ2-1; D gene ambiguous. V was pared by 3 bases and J by 4 bases, with 7 bases between. CDR3 length: 13 amino acids. Looked up from germline, CDR1 is MGHDK and CDR2 is SYGVNS. The CDR3 region has the DNA TGTGCCAGCAGTGATGGAGTGTACAATGAGCAGTTCTTC. Translation: CASSDGVYNEQFF.

Only one count was recorded for this clone. The chain is built from TRBV15 and TRBJ1-1; D is undetermined. Trimming removed 0 bases at V and 8 bases at J, with 7 bases between. The CDR3 contains 12 residues. CDR1 LNHNV and CDR2 YYDKDF come from the germline V gene (reference sequence). The CDR3 protein is CATSRDGLEAFF. The CDR3 DNA is TGTGCCACCAGCAGAGACGGGTTAGAAGCTTTCTTT.

V gene TRBV4-2 combines with J gene TRBJ2-3, with D possibly being TRBD2 (6 bases). This CDR3 contains 16 residues. Trimming removed 1 base from V and 0 bases from J, with 11 bases in between. Germline V CDR1 and CDR2: LGHNA, YNFKEQ. The CDR3 loop is CASSQVRAGSTDTQYF. CDR3 sequence (DNA): TGTGCCAGCAGCCAAGTGAGGGCGGGGAGCACAGATACGCAGTATTTT.

This CDR3 reads CASSSRQGLNTGELFF. As DNA, the CDR3 is TGTGCCAGCAGCTCCCGACAGGGGTTGAACACCGGGGAGCTGTTTTTT. This chain links TRBV11-3 with TRBJ2-2; 8 nucleotides agree with TRBD1. Per germline, CDR1 SGHNT and CDR2 YENEEA. The CDR3 extends over 16 amino acids. V was pared by 4 bases and J by 1 base, with 5 bases of the junction left unmatched.

The genes are TRBV10-1 and TRBJ2-3; 9 bases agree with TRBD2. After removal of 2 bases from V and 3 bases from J, the junction contained 3 bases not matched to a gene. CDR3 length: 15 amino acids. Germline values: CDR1 WNHNN, CDR2 SYGVQD (reference sequence). CDR3 coding DNA: TGCGCCAGCAGTGAGGGCGGGGGGGCGACAGATACGCAGTATTTT. This sequence encodes CASSEGGGATDTQYF.

This clone was counted only a few times. The J gene is TRBJ1-1, the V gene TRBV7-9, with D hard to call. CDR1 SEHNR and CDR2 FQNEAQ come from the germline V gene (reference sequence). CDR3 length: 13 residues. Between the trimmed V and J ends, which lost 4 bases and 7 bases, there was a span of 13 bases. CDR3 sequence reads: CASSSVGRGEAFF. The DNA of the CDR3 is TGTGCCAGCAGCTCAGTCGGGCGTGGTGAAGCTTTCTTT.

This chain links TRBV19 with TRBJ1-1; D remains ambiguous. The germline CDR1 and CDR2 sequences are LNHDA and SQIVND (reference sequence). V was trimmed by 5 bases and J by 2 bases, leaving 9 bases between them. The CDR3 totals 13 residues. CDR3 nucleotides: TGTGCCAGTAGTGGGTTTCTCAACACTGAAGCTTTCTTT. Translated, it gives CASSGFLNTEAFF.

A single count supports this clone. This chain uses TRBV6-6 with TRBJ2-1; 7 bases agree with TRBD2. CDR1 and CDR2 (germline): MNHNY, SVGAGI (reference sequence). The CDR3 covers 12 residues. V was clipped by 2 bases and J by 15 bases; unmatched bases: 7. The CDR3 DNA follows: TGTGCCAGCAGTTACCCCAGGGAGGGGCTGTTCTTC. Translation gives CASSYPREGLFF.

V is TRBV4-1 and J is TRBJ1-1, with D unclear. The V and J ends lost 1 base and 0 bases respectively, with 3 bases between them. The CDR3 runs to 13 residues. Germline V CDR1 and CDR2: MGHRA, YSYEKL. This chain's CDR3 is CASSQVVNTEAFF. The CDR3 DNA follows: TGCGCCAGCAGCCAAGTCGTGAACACTGAAGCTTTCTTT.